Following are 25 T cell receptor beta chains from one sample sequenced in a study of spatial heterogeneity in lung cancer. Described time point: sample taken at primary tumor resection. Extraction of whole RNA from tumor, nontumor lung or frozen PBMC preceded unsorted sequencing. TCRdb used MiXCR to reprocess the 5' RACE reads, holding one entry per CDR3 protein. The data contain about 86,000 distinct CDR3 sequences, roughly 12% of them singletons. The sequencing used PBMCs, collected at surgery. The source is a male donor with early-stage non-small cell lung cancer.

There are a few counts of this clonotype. DNA for the CDR3: TGTGCCAGCAGCTTCCCCCCGGCAGCTGAAGCTTTCTTT. Translated: CASSFPPAAEAFF. The V call is TRBV7-9, the J call TRBJ1-1; unclear D gene. CDR3 length: 13 residues. Per the germline V gene, CDR1 is SEHNR and CDR2 is FQNEAQ (reference sequence). The germline V and J ends were trimmed by 3 bases and 6 bases, with 11 bases remaining between them.

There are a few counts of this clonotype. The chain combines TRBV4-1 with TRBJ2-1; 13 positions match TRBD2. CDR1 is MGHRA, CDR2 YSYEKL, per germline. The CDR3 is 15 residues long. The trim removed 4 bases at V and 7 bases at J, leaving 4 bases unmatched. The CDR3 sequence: CASSLGTSGKNEQFF. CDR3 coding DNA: TGCGCCAGCAGCCTGGGGACTAGCGGGAAGAATGAGCAGTTCTTC.

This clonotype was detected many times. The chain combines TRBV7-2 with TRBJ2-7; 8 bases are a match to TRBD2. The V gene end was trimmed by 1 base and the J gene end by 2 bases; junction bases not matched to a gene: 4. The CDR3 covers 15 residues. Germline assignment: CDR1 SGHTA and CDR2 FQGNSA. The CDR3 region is CASSLGSGAPYEQYF. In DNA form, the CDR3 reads TGTGCCAGCAGCTTAGGTAGCGGGGCCCCCTACGAGCAGTACTTC.

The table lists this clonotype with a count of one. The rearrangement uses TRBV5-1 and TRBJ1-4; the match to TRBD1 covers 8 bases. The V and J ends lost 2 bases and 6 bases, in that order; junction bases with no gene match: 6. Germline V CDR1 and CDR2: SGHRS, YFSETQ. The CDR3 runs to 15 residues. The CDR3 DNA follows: TGCGCCAGCAGCTTCCAGGGGGCAGCGGATGAAAAACTGTTTTTT. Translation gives CASSFQGAADEKLFF.

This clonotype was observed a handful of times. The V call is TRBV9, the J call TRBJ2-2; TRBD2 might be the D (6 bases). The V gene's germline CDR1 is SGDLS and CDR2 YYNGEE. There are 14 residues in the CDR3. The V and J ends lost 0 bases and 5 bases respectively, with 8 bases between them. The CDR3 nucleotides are TGTGCCAGCAGCGTAGGGCGGGGAACCGGGGAGCTGTTTTTT. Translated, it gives CASSVGRGTGELFF.

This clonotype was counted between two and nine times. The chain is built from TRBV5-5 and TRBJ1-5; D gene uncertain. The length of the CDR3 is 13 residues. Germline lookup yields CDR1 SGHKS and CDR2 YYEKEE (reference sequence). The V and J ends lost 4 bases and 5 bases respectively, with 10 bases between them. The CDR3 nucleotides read TGTGCCAGCAGCCCGGACGGAGATCAGCCCCAGCATTTT. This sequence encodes CASSPDGDQPQHF.

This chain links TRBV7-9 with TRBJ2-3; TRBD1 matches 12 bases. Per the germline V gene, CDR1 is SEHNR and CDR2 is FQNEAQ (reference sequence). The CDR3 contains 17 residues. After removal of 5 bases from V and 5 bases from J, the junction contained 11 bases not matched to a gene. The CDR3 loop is CASSQPRGQGARDTQYF. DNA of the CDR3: TGTGCCAGCAGCCAACCAAGGGGACAGGGGGCAAGAGATACGCAGTATTTT.

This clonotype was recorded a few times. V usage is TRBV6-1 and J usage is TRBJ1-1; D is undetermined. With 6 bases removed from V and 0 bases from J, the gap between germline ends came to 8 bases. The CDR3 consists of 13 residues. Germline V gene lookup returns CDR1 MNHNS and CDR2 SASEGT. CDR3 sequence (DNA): TGTGCCAGCAGGGAGGCCTTGAACACTGAAGCTTTCTTT. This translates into CASREALNTEAFF.

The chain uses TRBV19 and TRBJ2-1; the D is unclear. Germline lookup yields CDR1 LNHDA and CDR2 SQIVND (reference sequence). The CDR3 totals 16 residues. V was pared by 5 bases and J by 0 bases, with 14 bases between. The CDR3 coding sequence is TGTGCCAGTAGTCTCGGACGGCTGAGCTCCTACAATGAGCAGTTCTTC. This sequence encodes CASSLGRLSSYNEQFF.

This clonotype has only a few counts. CDR3 region: CASSQGGTSIQGNEQFF. The CDR3 DNA reads TGCGCCAGCAGCCAGGGGGGGACTTCCATTCAGGGTAATGAGCAGTTCTTC. This chain joins TRBV5-1 and TRBJ2-1, with D perhaps assigned TRBD1 or TRBD2 (7 bases each). V was shortened by 4 bases and J by 7 bases, with 24 bases between the two germline ends. The CDR3 is made up of 17 amino acids. Germline CDR1 reads SGHRS; CDR2 reads YFSETQ.

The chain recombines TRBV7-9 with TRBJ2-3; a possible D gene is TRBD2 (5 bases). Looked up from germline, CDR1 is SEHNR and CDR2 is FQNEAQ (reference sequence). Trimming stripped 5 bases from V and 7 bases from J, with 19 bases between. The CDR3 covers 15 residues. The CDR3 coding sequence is TGTGCCAGCAGCCCCCCGGGATCCTCATTTTATACGCAGTATTTT. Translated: CASSPPGSSFYTQYF.

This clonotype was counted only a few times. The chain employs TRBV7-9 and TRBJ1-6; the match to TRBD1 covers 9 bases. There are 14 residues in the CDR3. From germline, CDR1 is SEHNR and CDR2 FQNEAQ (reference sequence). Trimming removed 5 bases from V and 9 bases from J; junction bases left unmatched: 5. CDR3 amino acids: CASSRTGEGSPLHF. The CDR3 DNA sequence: TGTGCCAGCAGCCGGACAGGGGAGGGTTCACCCCTCCACTTT.

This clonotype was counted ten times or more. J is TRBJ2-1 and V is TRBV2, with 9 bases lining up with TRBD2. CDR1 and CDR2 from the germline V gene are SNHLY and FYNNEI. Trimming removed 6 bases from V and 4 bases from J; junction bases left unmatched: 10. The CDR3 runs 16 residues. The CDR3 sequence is CASRAVAGVNYNEQFF. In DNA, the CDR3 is TGTGCCAGCAGGGCCGTAGCGGGAGTGAATTACAATGAGCAGTTCTTC.

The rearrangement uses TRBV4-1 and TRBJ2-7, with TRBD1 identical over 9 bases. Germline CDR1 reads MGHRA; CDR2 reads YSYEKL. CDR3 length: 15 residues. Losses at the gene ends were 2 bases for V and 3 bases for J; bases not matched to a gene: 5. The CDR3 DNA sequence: TGCGCCAGCAGCCAATCACAGGGGGCCAGCTACGAGCAGTACTTC. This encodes CASSQSQGASYEQYF.

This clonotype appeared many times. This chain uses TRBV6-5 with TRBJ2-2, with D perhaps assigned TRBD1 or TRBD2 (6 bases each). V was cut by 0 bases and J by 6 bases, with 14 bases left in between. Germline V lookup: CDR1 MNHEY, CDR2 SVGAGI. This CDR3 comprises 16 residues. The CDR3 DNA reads TGTGCCAGCAGTTACTCCCGGGGGCGACGGCCCGGGGAGCTGTTTTTT. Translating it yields CASSYSRGRRPGELFF.

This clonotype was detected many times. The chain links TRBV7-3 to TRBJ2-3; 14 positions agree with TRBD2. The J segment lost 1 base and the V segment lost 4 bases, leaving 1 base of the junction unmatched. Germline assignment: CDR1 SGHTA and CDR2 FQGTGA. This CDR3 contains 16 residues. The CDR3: CASSSGLAGGTDTQYF. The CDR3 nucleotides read TGTGCCAGCAGCTCGGGACTAGCGGGGGGCACAGATACGCAGTATTTT.

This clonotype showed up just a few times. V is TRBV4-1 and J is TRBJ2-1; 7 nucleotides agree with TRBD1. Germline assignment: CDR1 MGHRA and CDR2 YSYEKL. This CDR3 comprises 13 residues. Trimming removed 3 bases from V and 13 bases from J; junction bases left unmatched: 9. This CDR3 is CASSHQKGAEQFF. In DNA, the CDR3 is TGCGCCAGCAGCCACCAGAAGGGGGCCGAACAGTTCTTC.

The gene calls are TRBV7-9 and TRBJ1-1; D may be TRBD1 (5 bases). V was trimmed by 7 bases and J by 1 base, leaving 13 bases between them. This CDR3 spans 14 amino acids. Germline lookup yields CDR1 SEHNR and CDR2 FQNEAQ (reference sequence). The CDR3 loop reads CASTFTGGNTEAFF. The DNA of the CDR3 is TGTGCCAGCACCTTCACCGGGGGGAACACTGAAGCTTTCTTT. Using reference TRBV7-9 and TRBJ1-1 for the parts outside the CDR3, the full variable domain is DTGVSQNPRHKITKRGQNVTFRCDPISEHNRLYWYRQTLGQGPEFLTYFQNEAQLEKSRLLSDRFSAERPKGSFSTLEIQRTEQGDSAMYLCASTFTGGNTEAFFGQGTRLTVV.

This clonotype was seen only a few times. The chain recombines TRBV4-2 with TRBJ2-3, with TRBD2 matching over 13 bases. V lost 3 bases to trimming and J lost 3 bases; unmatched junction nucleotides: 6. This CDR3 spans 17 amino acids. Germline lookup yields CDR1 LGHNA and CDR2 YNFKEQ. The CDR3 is CASSQATSGGATDTQYF. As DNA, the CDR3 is TGTGCCAGCAGCCAGGCCACTAGCGGGGGGGCGACAGATACGCAGTATTTT.

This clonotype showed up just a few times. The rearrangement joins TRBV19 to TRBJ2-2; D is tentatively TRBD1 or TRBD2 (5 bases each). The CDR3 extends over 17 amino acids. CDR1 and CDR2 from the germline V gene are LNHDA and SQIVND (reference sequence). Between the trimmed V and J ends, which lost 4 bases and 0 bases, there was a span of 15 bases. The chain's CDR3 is CASSTSGQGSNTGELFF. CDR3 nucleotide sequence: TGTGCCAGTAGTACCTCGGGGCAGGGATCGAACACCGGGGAGCTGTTTTTT.

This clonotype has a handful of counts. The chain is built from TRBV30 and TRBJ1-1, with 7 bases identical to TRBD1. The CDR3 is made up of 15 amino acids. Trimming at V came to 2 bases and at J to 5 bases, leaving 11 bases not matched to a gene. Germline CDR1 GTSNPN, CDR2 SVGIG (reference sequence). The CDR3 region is CAWSSLDRVKTEAFF. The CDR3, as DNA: TGTGCCTGGAGTTCACTTGACAGGGTAAAAACTGAAGCTTTCTTT.

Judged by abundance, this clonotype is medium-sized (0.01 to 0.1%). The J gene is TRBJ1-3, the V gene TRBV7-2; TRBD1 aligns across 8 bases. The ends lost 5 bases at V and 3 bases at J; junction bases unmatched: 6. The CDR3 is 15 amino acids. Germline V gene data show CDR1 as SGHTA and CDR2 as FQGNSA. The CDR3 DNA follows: TGTGCCAGCAGCCAACAGGGGGTATTTGGAAACACCATATATTTT. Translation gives CASSQQGVFGNTIYF. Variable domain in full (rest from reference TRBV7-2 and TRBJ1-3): GAGVSQSPSNKVTEKGKDVELRCDPISGHTALYWYRQSLGQGLEFLIYFQGNSAPDKSGLPSDRFSAERTGGSVSTLTIQRTQQEDSAVYLCASSQQGVFGNTIYFGEGSWLTVV.

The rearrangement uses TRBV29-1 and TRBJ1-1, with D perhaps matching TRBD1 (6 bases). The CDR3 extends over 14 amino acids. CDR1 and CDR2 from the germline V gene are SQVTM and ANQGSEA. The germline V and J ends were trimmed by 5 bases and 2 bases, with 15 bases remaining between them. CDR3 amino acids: CSVLLQGLNTEAFF. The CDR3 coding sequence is TGCAGCGTTTTGCTTCAGGGGCTTAACACTGAAGCTTTCTTT.

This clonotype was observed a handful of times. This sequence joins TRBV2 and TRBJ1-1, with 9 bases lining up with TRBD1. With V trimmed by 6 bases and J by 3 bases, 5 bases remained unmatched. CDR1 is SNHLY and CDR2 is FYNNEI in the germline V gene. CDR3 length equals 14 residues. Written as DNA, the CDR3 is TGTGCCAGCAGCGCCGACAGGGGGGACACTGAAGCTTTCTTT. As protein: CASSADRGDTEAFF.

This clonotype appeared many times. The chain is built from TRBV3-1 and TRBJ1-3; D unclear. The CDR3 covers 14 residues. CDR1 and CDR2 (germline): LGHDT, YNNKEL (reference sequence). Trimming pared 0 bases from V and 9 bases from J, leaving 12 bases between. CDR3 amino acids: CASSQDLLGRTIYF. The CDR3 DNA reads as TGTGCCAGCAGCCAAGATCTGTTAGGACGCACCATATATTTT.